These T cell receptor beta chains were read from a single sample in a study of T cell responses to AZD1222 COVID-19 vaccine. The table came from immunoSEQ multiplex PCR; TCRdb's copy has only in-frame clones and leaves some out. The sample has more than 85,000 clones, about nine tenths seen once; the top ten hold over 6%. Sequenced here: peripheral blood, sampled on day 0 of AZD1222 vaccination. The receptors shown here come from an adult in good health. CDR3s include the opening cysteine and the closing phenylalanine or tryptophan. Each record gives: CDR3 protein, CDR3 DNA, V gene, J gene, clone size, D gene. D genes are given only for firm matches. Expanded clones get a size class; other rows say once, few or many, or leave the size out.

CASSEWGNEQFF	TGTGCCAGCAGTGAATGGGGTAATGAGCAGTTCTTC	TRBV2	TRBJ2-1	NA	NA
CASSIPGLAGGGNEQFF	TGTGCCAGCAGTATTCCGGGACTAGCGGGGGGTGGCAATGAGCAGTTCTTC	TRBV2	TRBJ2-1	NA	TRBD2
CASSLGTAFYEQYF	TGTGCCAGCAGTCTCGGGACAGCTTTCTACGAGCAGTACTTC	TRBV7-2	TRBJ2-7	NA	TRBD1
CASSERGQDSPLHF	TGTGCCAGCAGTGAAAGAGGGCAGGATTCACCCCTCCACTTT	TRBV6-1	TRBJ1-6	NA	NA
CASSLDLGGESEQFF	TGTGCCAGCAGCTTAGATCTCGGCGGGGAGTCTGAGCAGTTCTTC	TRBV11-3	TRBJ2-1	NA	NA
CASKPGSGGRNEQFF	TGTGCCAGCAAGCCGGGTAGCGGGGGCCGGAATGAGCAGTTCTTC	TRBV4-2	TRBJ2-1	NA	TRBD2
CASSDSRYEQYF	TGTGCCAGCAGCGACAGTAGGTACGAGCAGTACTTC	TRBV28	TRBJ2-7	NA	NA
CASSGVQGGTEAFF	TGTGCCAGCAGCGGAGTACAGGGTGGCACTGAAGCTTTCTTT	TRBV5-4	TRBJ1-1	NA	NA
CASSQQSSGNTIYF	TGTGCCAGCAGCCAACAGAGCTCTGGAAACACCATATATTTT	TRBV16	TRBJ1-3	NA	NA
CASSQVTGKSEAFF	TGTGCCAGCAGCCAAGTTACAGGGAAGTCTGAAGCTTTCTTT	TRBV3-1/TRBV3-2	TRBJ1-1	once	NA
CASSSRSTGSNQPQHF	TGCGCCAGCAGTTCCAGGTCGACAGGCAGCAATCAGCCCCAGCATTTT	TRBV10-2	TRBJ1-5	NA	NA
CASSPGYEQYF	TGTGCCAGCAGTCCGGGGTACGAGCAGTACTTC	TRBV28	TRBJ2-7	NA	NA
CSAGTSGGYEQYF	TGCAGCGCTGGGACTAGCGGGGGTTACGAGCAGTACTTC	TRBV29-1	TRBJ2-7	NA	TRBD2
CASSTGDSHTEAFF	TGTGCCAGTAGTACCGGGGACAGCCACACTGAAGCTTTCTTT	TRBV19	TRBJ1-1	NA	TRBD1
CASSPGQILTDTQYF	TGTGCCAGCAGCCCGGGACAGATCCTCACAGATACGCAGTATTTT	TRBV11-3	TRBJ2-3	NA	TRBD1
CASSTAGGYLDTQYF	TGTGCCAGCAGTACGGCGGGGGGTTACTTAGATACGCAGTATTTT	TRBV27	TRBJ2-3	NA	TRBD2
CASSLRASGFLTDTQYF	TGTGCCAGCAGCTTAAGGGCTAGCGGGTTCCTCACAGATACGCAGTATTTT	TRBV7-3	TRBJ2-3	NA	TRBD2
CASSYIPRPSGNTIYF	TGTGCCAGCAGTTACATCCCCAGACCCTCTGGAAACACCATATATTTT	TRBV6-5	TRBJ1-3	NA	NA
CASSPPGGTAWTEAFF	TGCGCCAGCAGCCCCCCAGGGGGCACGGCGTGGACTGAAGCTTTCTTT	TRBV4-1	TRBJ1-1	NA	TRBD1
CASSSRGVGGNYGYTF	TGTGCCAGCAGCTCGAGAGGTGTCGGGGGTAACTATGGCTACACCTTC	TRBV11-3	TRBJ1-2	once	NA
CASSLDPDKNTGELFF	TGTGCCAGCAGCTTAGACCCAGACAAGAACACCGGGGAGCTGTTTTTT	TRBV11-2	TRBJ2-2	NA	NA
CASSPPRGDTQYF	TGTGCCAGCAGTCCCCCACGAGGCGATACGCAGTATTTT	TRBV12-3/TRBV12-4	TRBJ2-3	NA	NA
CASSLVGTAYEQYF	TGTGCCAGCAGCTTAGTAGGGACAGCCTACGAGCAGTACTTC	TRBV7-2	TRBJ2-7	NA	TRBD1
CASIFTGSNQPQHF	TGTGCCAGCATTTTCACAGGAAGCAATCAGCCCCAGCATTTT	TRBV6-5	TRBJ1-5	NA	NA
CASGHLYTQGVSNTGELFF	TGTGCCAGCGGACACTTATATACACAGGGAGTGTCGAACACCGGGGAGCTGTTTTTT	TRBV7-9	TRBJ2-2	NA	NA
CASRRMSLTTNEKLFF	TGTGCCAGCAGGAGGATGAGTCTCACAACTAATGAAAAACTGTTTTTT	TRBV2	TRBJ1-4	NA	NA
CASSFGASSGANVLTF	TGTGCCAGCAGCTTTGGGGCTAGCTCTGGGGCCAACGTCCTGACTTTC	TRBV5-4	TRBJ2-6	NA	NA
CASSEKGTGGYEQYF	TGTGCCAGCAGTGAAAAGGGGACAGGGGGCTACGAGCAGTACTTC	TRBV6-1	TRBJ2-7	NA	TRBD1
CASRLPGSEAFF	TGTGCCAGTAGACTTCCCGGGAGTGAAGCTTTCTTT	TRBV19	TRBJ1-1	NA	NA
CASSLGRQGDNQPQHF	TGTGCCAGCAGCTTAGGCAGACAGGGGGACAATCAGCCCCAGCATTTT	TRBV7-9	TRBJ1-5	NA	TRBD1
CATSRRGGMNTEAFF	TGTGCCACCAGCAGGCGGGGGGGGATGAACACTGAAGCTTTCTTT	TRBV15	TRBJ1-1	NA	NA
CASSLAGGTYEQYF	TGTGCCAGCAGCTTAGCTGGGGGGACCTACGAGCAGTACTTC	TRBV7-9	TRBJ2-7	NA	NA
CASSLGGTGANQPQHF	TGTGCCAGCAGCTTGGGCGGGACAGGGGCTAATCAGCCCCAGCATTTT	TRBV5-4	TRBJ1-5	NA	TRBD1
CSGGTGNFYEQYF	TGCAGCGGGGGGACAGGGAATTTTTACGAGCAGTACTTC	TRBV29-1	TRBJ2-7	NA	TRBD1
CASRAGTVNYEQYF	TGTGCCAGCAGGGCCGGGACAGTGAACTACGAGCAGTACTTC	TRBV6-5	TRBJ2-7	NA	TRBD1
CASTVQGPGELFF	TGTGCCAGTACTGTACAGGGTCCCGGGGAGCTGTTTTTT	TRBV19	TRBJ2-2	once	NA
CASSPPRTGELFF	TGTGCCAGCTCACCACCGCGGACCGGGGAGCTGTTTTTT	TRBV18	TRBJ2-2	NA	NA
CASSTPSGGSTDTQYF	TGTGCCAGCAGCACTCCAAGCGGGGGGAGCACAGATACGCAGTATTTT	TRBV9	TRBJ2-3	NA	TRBD2
CASSRSGGGETQYF	TGTGCCAGCAGCCGTAGCGGGGGGGGAGAGACCCAGTACTTC	TRBV3-1/TRBV3-2	TRBJ2-5	few	TRBD2
CASSVFFIVLGVDTIYF	TGTGCCAGCAGTGTTTTTTTTATCGTTCTCGGAGTAGACACCATATATTTT	TRBV6-4	TRBJ1-3	NA	NA
CASSVVGAPDTQYF	TGTGCCAGCAGCGTAGTGGGGGCCCCAGATACGCAGTATTTT	TRBV9	TRBJ2-3	NA	NA
CASSPTSYEQYF	TGTGCCAGCAGTCCGACTTCCTACGAGCAGTACTTC	TRBV12-3/TRBV12-4	TRBJ2-7	NA	NA
CASSLGAGANVLTF	TGTGCCAGCAGCCTAGGGGCTGGGGCCAACGTCCTGACTTTC	TRBV7-9	TRBJ2-6	many	NA
CATTARGISYEQYF	TGTGCCACCACCGCCAGGGGGATCTCCTACGAGCAGTACTTC	TRBV6-5	TRBJ2-7	NA	TRBD1
CASSARAQGNTGELFF	TGTGCCAGCAGCGCGCGGGCCCAGGGGAACACCGGGGAGCTGTTTTTT	TRBV5-5	TRBJ2-2	NA	NA
CASSPRGGRGLRETQYF	TGTGCCAGCAGCCCAAGGGGAGGGAGGGGGCTAAGGGAGACCCAGTACTTC	TRBV11-3	TRBJ2-5	NA	NA
CASSFRVGSNSPLHF	TGTGCCAGCAGTTTCAGGGTCGGTAGTAATTCACCCCTCCACTTT	TRBV27	TRBJ1-6	NA	NA
CASSRTGKTTGELFF	TGTGCCAGCAGTAGAACGGGGAAGACTACCGGGGAGCTGTTTTTT	TRBV6-5	TRBJ2-2	NA	NA
CASTGGNQPQHF	TGTGCCAGCACCGGAGGGAATCAGCCCCAGCATTTT	TRBV2	TRBJ1-5	NA	NA
CASSESPQGQYEQYF	TGTGCCAGCAGCGAAAGCCCACAGGGGCAATACGAGCAGTACTTC	TRBV7-8	TRBJ2-7	NA	TRBD1
CASRGGDYGYTF	TGTGCCAGCAGAGGCGGTGACTATGGCTACACCTTC	TRBV2	TRBJ1-2	NA	NA